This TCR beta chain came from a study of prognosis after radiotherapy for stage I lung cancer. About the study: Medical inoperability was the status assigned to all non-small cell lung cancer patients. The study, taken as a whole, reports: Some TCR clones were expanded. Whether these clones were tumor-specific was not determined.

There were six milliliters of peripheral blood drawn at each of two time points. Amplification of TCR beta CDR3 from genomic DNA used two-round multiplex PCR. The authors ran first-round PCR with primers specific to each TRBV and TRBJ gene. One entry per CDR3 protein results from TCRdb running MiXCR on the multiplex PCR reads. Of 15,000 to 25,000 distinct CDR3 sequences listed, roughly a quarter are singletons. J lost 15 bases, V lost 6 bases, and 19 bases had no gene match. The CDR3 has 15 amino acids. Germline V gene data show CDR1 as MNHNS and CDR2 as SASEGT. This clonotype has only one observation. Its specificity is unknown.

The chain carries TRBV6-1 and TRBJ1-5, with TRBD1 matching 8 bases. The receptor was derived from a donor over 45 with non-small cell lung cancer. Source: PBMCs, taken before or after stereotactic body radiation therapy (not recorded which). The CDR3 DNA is TGTGCCAGCAGGGCAGACAGGGGCAGCAATCAGACCCGGCATTTT. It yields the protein CASRADRGSNQTRHF.